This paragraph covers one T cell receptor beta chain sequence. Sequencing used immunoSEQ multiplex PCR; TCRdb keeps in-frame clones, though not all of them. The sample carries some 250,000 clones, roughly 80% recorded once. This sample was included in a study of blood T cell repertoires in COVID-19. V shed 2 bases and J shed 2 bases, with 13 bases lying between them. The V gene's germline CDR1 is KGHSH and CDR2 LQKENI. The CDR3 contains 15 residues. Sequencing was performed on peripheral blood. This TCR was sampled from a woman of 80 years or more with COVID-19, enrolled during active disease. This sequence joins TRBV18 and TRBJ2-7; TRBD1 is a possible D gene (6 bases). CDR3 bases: TGTGCCAGCTCACCAACAACAGGACAGACCTACGAGCAGTACTTC. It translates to CASSPTTGQTYEQYF. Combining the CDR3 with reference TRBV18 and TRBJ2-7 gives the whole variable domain NAGVMQNPRHLVRRRGQEARLRCSPMKGHSHVYWYRQLPEEGLKFMVYLQKENIIDESGMPKERFSAEFPKEGPSILRIQQVVRGDSAAYFCASSPTTGQTYEQYFGPGTRLTVT.